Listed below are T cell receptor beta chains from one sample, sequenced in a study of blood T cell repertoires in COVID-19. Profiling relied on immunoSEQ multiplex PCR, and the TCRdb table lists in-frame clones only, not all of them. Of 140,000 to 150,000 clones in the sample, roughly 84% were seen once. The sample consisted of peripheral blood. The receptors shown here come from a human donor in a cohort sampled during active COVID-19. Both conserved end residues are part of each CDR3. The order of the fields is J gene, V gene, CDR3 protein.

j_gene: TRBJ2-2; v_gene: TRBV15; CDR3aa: CATSRAPGQGNTGELFF
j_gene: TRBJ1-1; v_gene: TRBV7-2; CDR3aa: CASSLYGLMNTEAFF
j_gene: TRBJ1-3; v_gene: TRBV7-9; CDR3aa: CASSWDREPGNTIYF
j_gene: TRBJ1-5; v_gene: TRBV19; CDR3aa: CASSIAAGTGAQPQHF
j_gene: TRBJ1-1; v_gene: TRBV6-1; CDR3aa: CASSELGRTEAFF
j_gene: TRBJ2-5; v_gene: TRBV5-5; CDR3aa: CASSLGAGYQETQYF
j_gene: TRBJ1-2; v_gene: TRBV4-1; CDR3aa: CASSQDRGSPTYGYTF
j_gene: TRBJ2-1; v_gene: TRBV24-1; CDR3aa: CATSDPGGGDEQFF
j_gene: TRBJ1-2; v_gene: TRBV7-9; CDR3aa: CASSLAIPLYGYTF
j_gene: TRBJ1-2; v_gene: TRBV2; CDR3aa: CASSENSYGYTF
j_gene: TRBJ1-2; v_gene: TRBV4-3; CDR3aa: CASSQDLADSYGYTF
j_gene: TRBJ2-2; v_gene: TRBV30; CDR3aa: CAWSLDGELFF
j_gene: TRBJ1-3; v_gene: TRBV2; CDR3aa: CASSDGLNTIYF
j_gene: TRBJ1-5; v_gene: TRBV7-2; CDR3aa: CASSSAGKRDQPQHF
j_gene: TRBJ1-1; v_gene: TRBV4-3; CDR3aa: CASSQEGTGWGNTEAFF
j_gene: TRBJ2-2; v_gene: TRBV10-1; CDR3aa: CASSEPRGTGELFF
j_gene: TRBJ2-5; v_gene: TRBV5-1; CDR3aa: CASSPGTGAETQYF
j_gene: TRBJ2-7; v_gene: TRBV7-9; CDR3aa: CASSLAATSKSEQYF
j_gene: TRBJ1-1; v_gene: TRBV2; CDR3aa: CAARTGTVNTEAFF
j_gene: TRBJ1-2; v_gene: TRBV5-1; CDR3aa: CASSAGTGNNGYTF
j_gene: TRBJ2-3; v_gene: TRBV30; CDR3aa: CAWSVVRDTQYF
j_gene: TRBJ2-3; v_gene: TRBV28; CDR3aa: CASSLAGDSTDTQYF
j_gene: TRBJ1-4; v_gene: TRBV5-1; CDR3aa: CASSLGARGGSEKLFF
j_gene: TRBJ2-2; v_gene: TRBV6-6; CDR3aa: CASSYSARDGGELFF
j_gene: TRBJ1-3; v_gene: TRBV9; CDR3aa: CASSVATGRSGNTIYF
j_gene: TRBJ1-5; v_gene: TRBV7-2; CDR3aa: CASSLGHIMGQPQHF
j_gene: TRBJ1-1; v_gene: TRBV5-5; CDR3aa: CASSLSEEGAKYTEAFF
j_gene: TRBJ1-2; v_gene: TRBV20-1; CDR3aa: CSATGVNGYTF
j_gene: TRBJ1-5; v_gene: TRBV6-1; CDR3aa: CASSEGGDQPQHF
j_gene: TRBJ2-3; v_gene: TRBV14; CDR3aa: CASSQRDSPTDTQYF
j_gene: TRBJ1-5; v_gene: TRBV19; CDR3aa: CASSIQDIGNQPQHF
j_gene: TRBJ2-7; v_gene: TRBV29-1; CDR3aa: CSVGGGREQYF
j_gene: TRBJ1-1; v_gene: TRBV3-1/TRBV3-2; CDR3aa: CASSLGGSGGEAFF
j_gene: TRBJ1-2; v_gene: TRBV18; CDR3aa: CASSPTGEGSYGYTF
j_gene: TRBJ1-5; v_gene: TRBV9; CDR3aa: CASSVDPGQGNGNQPQHF
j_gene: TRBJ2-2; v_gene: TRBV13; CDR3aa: CASSYSRGSVFANTGELFF
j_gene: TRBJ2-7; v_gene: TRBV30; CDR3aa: CAWSKDTKGDEQYF
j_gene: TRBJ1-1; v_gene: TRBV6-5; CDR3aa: CASRLNTEAFF
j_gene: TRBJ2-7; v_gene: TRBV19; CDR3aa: CASRRDRESYEQYF
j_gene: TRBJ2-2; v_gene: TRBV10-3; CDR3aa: CAISAGTSGDPRDPGELFF
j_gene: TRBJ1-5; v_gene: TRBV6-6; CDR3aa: CASSRRGRGGDLHQPQHF
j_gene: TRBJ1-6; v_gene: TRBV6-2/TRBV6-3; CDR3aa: CASSYSSGWAPLHF
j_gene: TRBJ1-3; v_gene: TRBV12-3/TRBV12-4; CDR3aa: CASSPLLVDTIYF
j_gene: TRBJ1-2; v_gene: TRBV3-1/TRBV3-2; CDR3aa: CASSRPTAGGYTF
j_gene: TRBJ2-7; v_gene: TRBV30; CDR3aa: CASGQGIREQYF
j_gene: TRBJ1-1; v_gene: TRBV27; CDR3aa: CASSLKTGGTEAFF
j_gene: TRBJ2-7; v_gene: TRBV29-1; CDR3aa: CSVAGDLRTGSYEQYF
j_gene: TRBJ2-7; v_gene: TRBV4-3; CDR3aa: CASSQGGSRGAEQYF